The T cell receptor beta chain described here comes from a study of identical twins. Study-wide findings and caveats: Invariant populations such as MAIT and iNKT cells could partly muddle zero-insertion analyses.

V lost 4 bases and J lost 3; bases outside the gene matches: 4. The CDR3 has 16 amino acids. Germline-derived CDR1 and CDR2 are SGHRS and YFSETQ. TCRdb called the 5' RACE reads again in MiXCR, with one record for every CDR3 protein. The sample consists of roughly 630,000 distinct CDR3 sequences, 7.1% of them appearing once. This clonotype came up many times. Its antigen is unidentified. In addition, the sample was reused for a study of yellow fever vaccine responses in identical twins. Per that paper: Twins reportedly had a vaccine T cell response that seemed partly convergent, partly personalized.

This chain joins TRBV5-1 and TRBJ2-2; 12 positions agree with TRBD2. The sequence was collected from a woman aged 18-30 years in good health. Specimen: PBMCs. The chain's CDR3 is CASSPGLAGHTGELFF. DNA for the CDR3: TGCGCCAGCAGCCCTGGACTAGCGGGGCACACCGGGGAGCTGTTTTTT.